The count of the clone carrying this T cell receptor beta chain is one. This sample was taken from a study of blood T cell repertoires in COVID-19. About the research overall: The United States, Italy and Spain were the sources of the acute and convalescent COVID-19 samples. Sources were T cells, B-cell-depleted T cells, or PBMCs; the material itself was cDNA or gDNA.

Assay used: immunoSEQ multiplex PCR; TCRdb lists only in-frame clones, some missing. The table includes about 190,000 clones, less than 85% detected once. This CDR3 region has 13 residues. Germline CDR1 SQVTM, CDR2 ANQGSEA. The clonotype originates from a man over 45 who had recovered from COVID-19. This chain uses TRBV29-1 with TRBJ2-2, with D possibly matching TRBD2 (7 bases). The sequenced material came from peripheral blood. CDR3 nucleotides: TGCACCATCAAGGGGGGGGCGAACGGGGAGCTGTTTTTT. It is translated as CTIKGGANGELFF.